This TCR beta chain was captured by sequencing in a study of regulatory T cells in long-lasting Graves disease. Study observations and caveats: Persistent disease was associated with favored TRBV28 usage and with favored use of TRBJ1-2 and TRBJ2-5.

HTBI primers from iRepertoire and Arm-PCR of CDR3 regions yielded the TCR beta libraries. TCRdb independently ran MiXCR on the multiplex PCR reads; one entry per CDR3 protein. Seen here are roughly 420,000 distinct CDR3 sequences, less than 15% observed once, and the top ten hold under 20%. The CDR3 covers 14 residues. Per the germline V gene, CDR1 is MGHRA and CDR2 is YSYEKL. Trimming removed 2 bases from V and 5 bases from J; junction bases left unmatched: 5. The table lists this clonotype with a few counts. What it binds is unknown. The time point here: newly diagnosed GD, antithyroid drugs for less than 3 months. Construction of the TCR library relied on RNA isolated from PBMCs. This sample also appeared in a second study, on T cells in Graves' hyperthyroidism and ophthalmopathy.

The material was peripheral blood mononuclear cells (PBMCs), obtained at new diagnosis, from a patient treated with antithyroid drugs. This chain joins TRBV4-1 and TRBJ1-1; TRBD1 agrees at 7 bases. The receptor's source is a woman between 50 and 59 years old with Graves disease. The chain's CDR3 is CASSQSQGGTEAFF. CDR3 coding DNA: TGCGCCAGCAGCCAATCTCAGGGGGGTACTGAAGCTTTCTTT.